The sequence of this T cell receptor beta chain was determined in a study of shared clonotypes between healthy human individuals. This CDR3 has 15 residues. The germline CDR1 and CDR2 sequences are PRHDT and FYEKMQ (reference sequence). Germline trimming cut 3 bases from V and 0 bases from J; bases unmatched to any gene: 4. Naive CD4+ cells were CD45RA-selected; the remaining cells were memory. Sequencing used immunoSEQ multiplex PCR; TCRdb keeps in-frame clones, though not all of them. The sample consists of some 1 million clones, around 75% of them appearing once. The chain is built from TRBV13 and TRBJ2-7, with TRBD1 matching over 8 bases. This receptor was identified in a man between 18 and 29 years old in good health. Sequenced input: memory CD4+ T cells sorted from blood. The subset: CD45RA-negative fraction. This CDR3 is CASSLTGALSYEQYF. CDR3 DNA sequence: TGTGCCAGCAGCTTGACAGGGGCCCTCTCCTACGAGCAGTACTTC.